The clone carrying this T cell receptor beta chain has at least ten counts. Antigen unknown. This specimen belongs to a study of T-cell memory formation after mild COVID-19. Constant-segment primers were used for 5'RACE, and the resulting TCR alpha and TCR beta cDNA libraries carried sample barcodes and UMIs. TCRdb re-analysed the 5' RACE reads in MiXCR, keeping a single row per CDR3 protein. This sample has tens of thousands of distinct CDR3 sequences, with 8.5% to 10% found just once. Regarding the study as a whole: Memory sampled before infection contained some responding clones, suggesting cross-reactive memory joined.

The trim removed 5 bases at V and 7 bases at J, leaving 11 bases unmatched. This CDR3 comprises 15 residues. Germline CDR1 reads DFQATT; CDR2 reads SNEGSKA (reference sequence). The chain uses TRBV20-1 and TRBJ2-1; 10 bases map to TRBD2. The TCR was taken from an adult woman who had mild COVID-19 (a few samples of this study predate the infection). Cell type and time point are not known. Sequenced sample: PBMCs or a T cell subset sorted from them (not recorded which). The CDR3 is CSAGIITSGENEQFF. CDR3 bases: TGCAGTGCTGGAATAATCACTAGCGGGGAAAATGAGCAGTTCTTC.